The 6 T cell receptor beta chains given below trace back to one sample, sequenced in a study of blood T cells in healthy people across ages. The second PCR ran roughly 7 to 12 cycles with a sample-barcoded 5' primer and J-beta primers. Each CDR3 protein is one row after TCRdb ran MiXCR on the 5' RACE reads. Among about 1.4 million distinct CDR3 sequences, 59% were seen once, and the ten largest hold 6.5% to 8%. The sequenced sample was blood. The receptors derive from a man aged 18 to 35 in good health.

This chain joins TRBV27 and TRBJ1-6; 10 bases agree with TRBD1. Germline-derived CDR1 and CDR2 are MNHEY and SMNVEV (reference sequence). CDR3 size: 16 residues. Trimming removed 3 bases from V and 6 bases from J; junction bases left unmatched: 5. CDR3 coding DNA: TGTGCCAGCAGTTTGGCGGGACAGGGGATTAATTCACCCCTCCACTTT. Translated, it gives CASSLAGQGINSPLHF.

In this sample, this clonotype turned up a few times. The rearrangement joins TRBV25-1 to TRBJ1-4; no reliable D call. Trimming pared 4 bases from V and 7 bases from J, leaving 13 bases between. CDR1 and CDR2 (germline): MGHDK, SYGVNS. The CDR3 extends over 14 amino acids. The CDR3 DNA reads TGTGCCAGCAGTGTAGGGAATATGGGTGAAAAACTGTTTTTT. Its translation: CASSVGNMGEKLFF. The full variable domain, with the rest looked up from reference TRBV25-1 and TRBJ1-4, is EADIYQTPRYLVIGTGKKITLECSQTMGHDKMYWYQQDPGMELHLIHYSYGVNSTEKGDLSSESTVSRIRTEHFPLTLESARPSHTSQYLCASSVGNMGEKLFFGSGTQLSVL.

To note about this clonotype: A much larger clone lies one base from this, so it may be a read error. The CDR3 region is CASSTDRYEQYF. The CDR3 DNA reads as TGTGCCAGCAGCACGGACCGCTACGAGCAGTACTTC. The chain carries TRBV5-6 and TRBJ2-5; D is unclear. With the DNA end fitting TRBJ2-7 better, the J assignment may be wrong. Germline loops: CDR1 SGHDT, CDR2 YYEEEE. The CDR3 extends over 12 amino acids.

This clonotype was seen only a few times. The rearrangement joins TRBV2 to TRBJ1-2; D ambiguous. The CDR3 loop spans 13 amino acids. CDR1 and CDR2 from the germline V gene are SNHLY and FYNNEI. Trimming shortened V by 3 bases and J by 1 base, and 6 bases separated the two germline ends. The CDR3 region has the DNA TGTGCCAGCAGTGAGGGTTTTAACTATGGCTACACCTTC. It yields the protein CASSEGFNYGYTF.

The chain recombines TRBV25-1 with TRBJ2-3, with 11 positions matching TRBD1. In germline, CDR1 is MGHDK, CDR2 SYGVNS. This CDR3 region has 16 residues. Losses at the gene ends were 5 bases for V and 4 bases for J; bases not matched to a gene: 8. Here the CDR3 reads CASSHPPGQGADTQYF. CDR3 nucleotide sequence: TGTGCCAGCAGTCATCCCCCGGGACAGGGGGCAGATACGCAGTATTTT.

V is TRBV7-9 and J is TRBJ1-1, with D uncertain. The CDR3 is 15 amino acids. Trimming removed 3 bases from V and 2 bases from J, with 13 bases in between. Germline loops: CDR1 SEHNR, CDR2 FQNEAQ (reference sequence). The CDR3: CASSFLDILNTEAFF. CDR3 nucleotide sequence: TGTGCCAGCAGCTTTCTCGACATCCTAAACACTGAAGCTTTCTTT.